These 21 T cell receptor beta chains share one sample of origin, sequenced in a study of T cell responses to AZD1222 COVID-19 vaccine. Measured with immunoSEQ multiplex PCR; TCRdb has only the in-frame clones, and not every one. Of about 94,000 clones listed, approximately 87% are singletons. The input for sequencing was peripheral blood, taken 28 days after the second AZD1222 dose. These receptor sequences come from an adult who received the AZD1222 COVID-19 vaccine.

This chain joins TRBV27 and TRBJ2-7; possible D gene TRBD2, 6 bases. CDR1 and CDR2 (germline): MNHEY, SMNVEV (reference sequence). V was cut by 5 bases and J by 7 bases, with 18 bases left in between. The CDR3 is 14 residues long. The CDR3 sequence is CASSDGGMSREQYF. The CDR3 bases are TGTGCCAGCAGTGATGGGGGGATGTCGCGAGAGCAGTACTTC.

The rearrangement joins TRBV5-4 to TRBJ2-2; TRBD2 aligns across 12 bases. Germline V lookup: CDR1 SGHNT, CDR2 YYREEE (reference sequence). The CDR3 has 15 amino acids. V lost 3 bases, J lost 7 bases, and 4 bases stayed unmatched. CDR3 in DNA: TGTGCCAGCAGCTCTAGCGGGAGGGCCTTCGGGGAGCTGTTTTTT. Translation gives CASSSSGRAFGELFF.

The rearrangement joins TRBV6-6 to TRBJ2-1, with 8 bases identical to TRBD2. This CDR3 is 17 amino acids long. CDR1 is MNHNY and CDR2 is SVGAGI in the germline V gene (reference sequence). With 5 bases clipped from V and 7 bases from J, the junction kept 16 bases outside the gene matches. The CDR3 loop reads CASSLLSGRGAANEQFF. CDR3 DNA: TGTGCCAGCAGTCTACTCTCTGGGCGGGGGGCGGCGAATGAGCAGTTCTTC.

CDR3 residues: CASSSQANYGYTF. DNA of the CDR3: TGCGCCAGCAGCTCGCAGGCTAACTATGGCTACACCTTC. The chain has TRBV5-1 and TRBJ1-2, with D unresolved. V was clipped by 3 bases and J by 0 bases, with 6 bases between them. Germline assignment: CDR1 SGHRS and CDR2 YFSETQ. The CDR3 has 13 amino acids.

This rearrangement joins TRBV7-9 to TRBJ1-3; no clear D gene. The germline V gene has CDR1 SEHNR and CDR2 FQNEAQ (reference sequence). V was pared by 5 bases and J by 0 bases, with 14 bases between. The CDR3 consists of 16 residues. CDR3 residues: CASSPAQYSSGNTIYF. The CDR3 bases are TGTGCCAGCAGCCCTGCTCAGTACAGCTCTGGAAACACCATATATTTT.

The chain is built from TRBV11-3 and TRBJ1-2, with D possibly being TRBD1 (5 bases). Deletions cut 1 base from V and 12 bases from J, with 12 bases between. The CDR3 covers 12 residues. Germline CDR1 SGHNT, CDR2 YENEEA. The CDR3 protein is CASSLARGLDTF. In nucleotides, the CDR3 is TGTGCCAGCAGCTTAGCAAGGGGTTTGGACACCTTC.

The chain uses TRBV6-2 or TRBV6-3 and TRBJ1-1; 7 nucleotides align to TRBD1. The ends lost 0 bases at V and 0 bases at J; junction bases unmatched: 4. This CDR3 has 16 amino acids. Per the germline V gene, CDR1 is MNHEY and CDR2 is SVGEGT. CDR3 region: CASSYSQGEMNTEAFF. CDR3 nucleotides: TGTGCCAGCAGTTACTCGCAGGGGGAGATGAACACTGAAGCTTTCTTT.

The CDR3: CASSAGAYRVVATEAFF. In nucleotides, the CDR3 is TGTGCCAGCAGCGCCGGGGCTTACAGGGTAGTGGCCACTGAAGCTTTCTTT. The chain carries TRBV11-3 and TRBJ1-1; a possible D gene is TRBD1 (6 bases). CDR3 size: 17 residues. V was trimmed by 5 bases and J by 4 bases, leaving 23 bases between them. Germline V gene sequence: CDR1 SGHNT, CDR2 YENEEA.

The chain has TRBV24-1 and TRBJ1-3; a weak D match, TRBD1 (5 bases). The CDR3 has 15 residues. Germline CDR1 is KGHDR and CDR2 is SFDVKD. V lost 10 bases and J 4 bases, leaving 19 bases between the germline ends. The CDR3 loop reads CATAGPANEGNTIYF. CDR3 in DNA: TGTGCCACGGCGGGACCGGCCAATGAGGGAAACACCATATATTTT.

The CDR3 DNA follows: TGTGCCAGTTCTGAATCCACCGGGACAGCCCAAGAGACCCAGTACTTC. It is translated as CASSESTGTAQETQYF. This chain uses TRBV19 with TRBJ2-5, with 7 bases lining up with TRBD1. V dropped 8 bases and J dropped 1; count of bases not matched to a gene: 13. The length of the CDR3 is 16 residues. CDR1 is LNHDA, CDR2 SQIVND, per germline (reference sequence). Together with reference TRBV19 and TRBJ2-5, the CDR3 gives the full variable domain: DGGITQSPKYLFRKEGQNVTLSCEQNLNHDAMYWYRQDPGQGLRLIYYSQIVNDFQKGDIAEGYSVSREKKESFPLTVTSAQKNPTAFYLCASSESTGTAQETQYFGPGTRLLVL.

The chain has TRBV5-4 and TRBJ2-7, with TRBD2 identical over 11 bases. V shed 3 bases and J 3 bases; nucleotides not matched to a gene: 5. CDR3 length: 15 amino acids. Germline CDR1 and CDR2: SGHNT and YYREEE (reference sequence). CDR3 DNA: TGTGCCAGCAGCTCACGAACTAGCGGGAGCTACGAGCAGTACTTC. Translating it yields CASSSRTSGSYEQYF.

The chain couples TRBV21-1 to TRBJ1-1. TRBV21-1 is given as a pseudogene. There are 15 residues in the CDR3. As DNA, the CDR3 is TGTGCCAGCAGCAAAGCGCCCCCGATGAACACTGAAGCTTTCTTT. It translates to CASSKAPPMNTEAFF.

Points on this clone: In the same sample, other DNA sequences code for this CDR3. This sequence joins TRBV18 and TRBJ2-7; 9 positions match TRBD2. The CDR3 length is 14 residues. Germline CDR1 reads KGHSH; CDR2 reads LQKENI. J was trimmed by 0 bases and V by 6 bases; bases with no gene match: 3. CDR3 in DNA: TGTGCCAGCTCCCCGACTAGCGGCTCCTACGAGCAGTACTTC. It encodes CASSPTSGSYEQYF.

In nucleotides, the CDR3 is TGTGCCAGCAGTTTAAGCCCAGCGAGGGCGGAAAAACTGTTTTTT. Its protein product is CASSLSPARAEKLFF. The chain employs TRBV27 and TRBJ1-4; D ambiguous. Germline V gene data show CDR1 as MNHEY and CDR2 as SMNVEV (reference sequence). The V end was cut by 2 bases, the J end by 8 bases, with 15 bases between. CDR3 length: 15 amino acids.

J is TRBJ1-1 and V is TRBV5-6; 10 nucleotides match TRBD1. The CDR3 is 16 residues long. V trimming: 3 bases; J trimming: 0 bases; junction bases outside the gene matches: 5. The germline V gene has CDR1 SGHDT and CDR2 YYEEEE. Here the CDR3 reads CASSYGTGAMNTEAFF. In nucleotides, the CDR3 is TGTGCCAGCAGCTACGGGACAGGGGCCATGAACACTGAAGCTTTCTTT.

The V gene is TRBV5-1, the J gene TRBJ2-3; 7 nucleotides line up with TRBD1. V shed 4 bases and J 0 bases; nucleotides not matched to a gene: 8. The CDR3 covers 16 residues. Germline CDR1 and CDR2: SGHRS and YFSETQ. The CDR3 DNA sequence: TGCGCCAGCAGCCGTGGGACAGACCCTAGCACAGATACGCAGTATTTT. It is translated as CASSRGTDPSTDTQYF.

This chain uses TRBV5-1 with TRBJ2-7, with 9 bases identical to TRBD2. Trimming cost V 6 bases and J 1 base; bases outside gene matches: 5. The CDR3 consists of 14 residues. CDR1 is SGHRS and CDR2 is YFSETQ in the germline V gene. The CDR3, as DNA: TGCGCCAGCACTGAAACTAGCGGGTCCTACGAGCAGTACTTC. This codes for CASTETSGSYEQYF.

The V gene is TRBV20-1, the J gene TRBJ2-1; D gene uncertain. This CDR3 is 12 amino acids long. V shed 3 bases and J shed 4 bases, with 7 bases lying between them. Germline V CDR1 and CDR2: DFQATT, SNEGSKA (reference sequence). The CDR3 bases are TGCAGTGCTAGTGGTCTGTACAATGAGCAGTTCTTC. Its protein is CSASGLYNEQFF.

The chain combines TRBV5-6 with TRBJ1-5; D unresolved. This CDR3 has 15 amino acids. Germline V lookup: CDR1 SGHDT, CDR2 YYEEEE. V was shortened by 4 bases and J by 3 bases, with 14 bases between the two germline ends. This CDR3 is CASSPRGSFNQPQHF. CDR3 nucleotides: TGTGCCAGCAGCCCTAGAGGATCTTTCAATCAGCCCCAGCATTTT.

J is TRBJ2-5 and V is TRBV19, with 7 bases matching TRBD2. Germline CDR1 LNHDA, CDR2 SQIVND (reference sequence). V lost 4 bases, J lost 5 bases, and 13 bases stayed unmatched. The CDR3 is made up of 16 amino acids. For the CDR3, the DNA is TGTGCCAGTAGTACCCCTAAAGCGGGAAGCCTTGAGACCCAGTACTTC. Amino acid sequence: CASSTPKAGSLETQYF. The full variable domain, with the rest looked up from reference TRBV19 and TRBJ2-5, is DGGITQSPKYLFRKEGQNVTLSCEQNLNHDAMYWYRQDPGQGLRLIYYSQIVNDFQKGDIAEGYSVSREKKESFPLTVTSAQKNPTAFYLCASSTPKAGSLETQYFGPGTRLLVL.

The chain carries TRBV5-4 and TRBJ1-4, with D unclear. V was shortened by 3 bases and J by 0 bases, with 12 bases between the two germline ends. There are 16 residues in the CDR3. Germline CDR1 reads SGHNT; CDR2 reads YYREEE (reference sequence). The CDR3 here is CASSSDGAATNEKLFF. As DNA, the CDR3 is TGTGCCAGCAGCTCTGACGGAGCTGCAACTAATGAAAAACTGTTTTTT.